Following are 20 T cell receptor beta chains from one sample sequenced in a study of T and B cells in COVID-19 patients. BIOMED2 TRB-A/B primer pools were used in multiplex TRB PCR. TCRdb re-called the multiplex PCR reads through MiXCR, storing one row per CDR3 protein. The sample lists 8,000 or so distinct CDR3 sequences, 35% to 50% occurring once. TRB was amplified from about 250-500 ng of blood genomic DNA. Sequencing was performed on blood. These TCRs come from a human donor who had recovered from COVID-19.

This clonotype was seen a handful of times. At one end, the junction sequence differs from germline, possibly due to a read error. The genes are TRBV5-4 and TRBJ2-2; 8 positions match TRBD1. This CDR3 spans 15 amino acids. Germline V gene sequence: CDR1 SGHNT, CDR2 YYREEE (reference sequence). This CDR3 is CASSLATGGTGELFF. Written as DNA, the CDR3 is TGTGCCAGCAGTTTGGCTACAGGGGGCACCGGGGAGCTGTTTTTT.

This clonotype was counted only a few times. The chain has TRBV5-4 and TRBJ1-3; D is possibly TRBD1 (6 bases). Trimming removed 3 bases from V and 2 bases from J, with 9 bases in between. The CDR3 totals 14 residues. Germline lookup yields CDR1 SGHNT and CDR2 YYREEE (reference sequence). The CDR3 coding sequence is TGTGCCAGCAGCTGGAAGGGGGCTGGAAACACCATATATTTT. It encodes CASSWKGAGNTIYF. Drawing the rest from reference TRBV5-4 and TRBJ1-3, the complete variable domain is ETGVTQSPTHLIKTRGQQVTLRCSSQSGHNTVSWYQQALGQGPQFIFQYYREEENGRGNFPPRFSGLQFPNYSSELNVNALELDDSALYLCASSWKGAGNTIYFGEGSWLTVV.

In this sample, this clonotype turned up a few times. This chain uses TRBV6-2 or TRBV6-3 with TRBJ1-4; the D is unclear. The length of the CDR3 is 14 residues. Germline V gene sequence: CDR1 MNHEY, CDR2 SVGEGT. V lost 0 bases to trimming and J lost 5 bases, with 7 bases between them. The CDR3 DNA reads as TGTGCCAGCAGTTACTCGGCGAGAAATGAAAAACTGTTTTTT. Its translation: CASSYSARNEKLFF.

V gene TRBV6-2 or TRBV6-3 combines with J gene TRBJ1-2, with 12 bases fitting TRBD1. The CDR3 spans 16 residues. The V segment lost 2 bases and the J segment 6 bases; nucleotides outside the gene matches: 7. The germline V gene has CDR1 MNHEY and CDR2 SVGEGT. In nucleotides, the CDR3 is TGTGCCAGCAGTTACCCCCGGGGACAGGGGGCCGATGGCTACACCTTC. It encodes CASSYPRGQGADGYTF.

This chain links TRBV6-2 or TRBV6-3 with TRBJ2-7; TRBD1 aligns across 8 bases. The CDR3 runs 12 residues. The germline V gene has CDR1 MNHEY and CDR2 SVGEGT. V shed 6 bases, J shed 7 bases, and the junction held 5 bases outside the gene matches. The CDR3 bases are TGTGCCAGCAGGGCCCGGACAGGGGAGCAGTACGTC. Its protein product is CASRARTGEQYV.

V and J are TRBV7-6 and TRBJ2-1, with 11 bases lining up with TRBD1. In germline, CDR1 is SGHVS, CDR2 FNYEAQ. This CDR3 has 17 residues. V dropped 5 bases and J dropped 9; count of bases not matched to a gene: 15. CDR3 sequence reads: CASSLDSGTGGASEQFF. CDR3 coding DNA: TGTGCCAGCAGCCTTGACTCCGGGACAGGGGGGGCCAGTGAGCAGTTCTTC. Drawing the rest from reference TRBV7-6 and TRBJ2-1, the complete variable domain is GAGVSQSPRYKVTKRGQDVALRCDPISGHVSLYWYRQALGQGPEFLTYFNYEAQQDKSGLPNDRFSAERPEGSISTLTIQRTEQRDSAMYRCASSLDSGTGGASEQFFGPGTRLTVL.

The chain couples TRBV19 to TRBJ1-2; TRBD1 is a possible D gene (5 bases). This CDR3 region has 15 residues. Trimming removed 5 bases at V and 8 bases at J, with 21 bases between. Germline V gene sequence: CDR1 LNHDA, CDR2 SQIVND (reference sequence). CDR3 nucleotides: TGTGCCAGTAGTTTAAGATCCGGGACTCCTTGGGGCTACACCTTC. Amino acids: CASSLRSGTPWGYTF. The full variable domain, with the rest looked up from reference TRBV19 and TRBJ1-2, is DGGITQSPKYLFRKEGQNVTLSCEQNLNHDAMYWYRQDPGQGLRLIYYSQIVNDFQKGDIAEGYSVSREKKESFPLTVTSAQKNPTAFYLCASSLRSGTPWGYTFGSGTRLTVV.

The chain links TRBV15 to TRBJ2-7; 12 bases are a match to TRBD1. The CDR3 contains 16 residues. Losses at the gene ends were 3 bases for V and 7 bases for J; bases not matched to a gene: 10. Per the germline V gene, CDR1 is LNHNV and CDR2 is YYDKDF (reference sequence). As DNA, the CDR3 is TGTGCCACCAGCAGGGCGATGGGACAGGGGGCACGGGAGCAGTACTTC. Encoded protein: CATSRAMGQGAREQYF.

The V call is TRBV6-5, the J call TRBJ1-1; 9 positions agree with TRBD1. J lost 1 base, V lost 8 bases, and 2 bases had no gene match. This CDR3 is 13 amino acids long. CDR1 is MNHEY and CDR2 is SVGAGI in the germline V gene. The CDR3 protein is CASHRGRNTEAFF. Here the CDR3 DNA reads TGTGCCAGCCACAGGGGGCGGAACACTGAAGCTTTCTTT.

The rearrangement links TRBV12-3 or TRBV12-4 to TRBJ2-6; D not resolved. CDR3 length: 14 residues. Trimming removed 1 base from V and 2 bases from J, with 3 bases in between. This CDR3 reads CASSLVAGANVLTF. In DNA form, the CDR3 reads TGTGCCAGCAGTTTAGTGGCTGGGGCCAACGTCCTGACTTTC.

V usage is TRBV6-6 and J usage is TRBJ1-2, with 11 bases that match TRBD1. The CDR3 sequence is 15 residues long. In germline, CDR1 is MNHNY, CDR2 SVGAGI (reference sequence). The V and J ends lost 7 bases and 6 bases, in that order; junction bases with no gene match: 10. Written as DNA, the CDR3 is TGTGCCAGCACCCCGGACAGGGGGCGAGCTGATGGCTACACCTTC. The encoded protein is CASTPDRGRADGYTF.

The chain has TRBV6-5 and TRBJ2-5, with D maybe TRBD1 (7 bases). The CDR3 spans 14 residues. The V gene's germline CDR1 is MNHEY and CDR2 SVGAGI. V dropped 5 bases and J dropped 5 bases, with 15 bases sitting between them. CDR3 bases: TGTGCCAGCAGTCAAGGGGGCGCGGGGGAGACCCAGTACTTC. It encodes CASSQGGAGETQYF.

This chain joins TRBV6-5 and TRBJ2-7; 8 positions match TRBD2. Unmatched junction bases numbered 15, after V lost 7 bases and J lost 7 bases. Germline-derived CDR1 and CDR2 are MNHEY and SVGAGI. This CDR3 is built from 15 residues. CDR3 sequence: CASIELVAGPGEQYF. Written as DNA, the CDR3 is TGTGCCAGCATTGAACTGGTAGCGGGGCCGGGGGAGCAGTACTTC.

The chain recombines TRBV18 with TRBJ2-3; TRBD1 matches 7 bases. Trimming removed 3 bases from V and 3 bases from J; junction bases left unmatched: 3. This CDR3 has 14 amino acids. Germline-derived CDR1 and CDR2 are KGHSH and LQKENI. The CDR3: CASSPGQITDTQYF. In nucleotides, the CDR3 is TGTGCCAGCTCACCGGGACAGATAACAGATACGCAGTATTTT. The variable domain in full, with the rest retrieved from reference TRBV18 and TRBJ2-3, is NAGVMQNPRHLVRRRGQEARLRCSPMKGHSHVYWYRQLPEEGLKFMVYLQKENIIDESGMPKERFSAEFPKEGPSILRIQQVVRGDSAAYFCASSPGQITDTQYFGPGTRLTVL.

This sequence joins TRBV27 and TRBJ2-2; 9 bases match TRBD1. Germline lookup yields CDR1 MNHEY and CDR2 SMNVEV (reference sequence). Trimming at V came to 5 bases and at J to 5 bases, leaving 6 bases not matched to a gene. The CDR3 contains 15 residues. The CDR3 protein is CASSPGQGGTGELFF. CDR3 nucleotides: TGTGCCAGCAGTCCGGGACAGGGAGGAACCGGGGAGCTGTTTTTT.

The J gene is TRBJ2-5, the V gene TRBV12-3 or TRBV12-4; 7 positions agree with TRBD1. Losses at the gene ends were 5 bases for V and 4 bases for J; bases not matched to a gene: 7. CDR3 size: 14 residues. CDR3 bases: TGTGCCAGCAGTACCAAAGGGGGCTCAGAGACCCAGTACTTC. Translated: CASSTKGGSETQYF.

This clonotype is categorized as large. The chain is built from TRBV29-1 and TRBJ2-3; 15 positions agree with TRBD2. This CDR3 is built from 15 residues. Trimming cost V 3 bases and J 3 bases; bases outside gene matches: 1. Per the germline V gene, CDR1 is SQVTM and CDR2 is ANQGSEA. CDR3 residues: CSVDGTSGGTDTQYF. The CDR3 region has the DNA TGCAGCGTTGACGGGACTAGCGGGGGGACAGATACGCAGTATTTT.

The chain joins TRBV7-2 to TRBJ1-5, with 9 bases lining up with TRBD1. Germline lookup yields CDR1 SGHTA and CDR2 FQGNSA. The CDR3 consists of 16 residues. After removal of 5 bases from V and 6 bases from J, the junction contained 11 bases not matched to a gene. The DNA of the CDR3 is TGTGCCAGCAGCATCTCCGGGACAGGGTTCGCTCAGCCCCAGCATTTT. It specifies CASSISGTGFAQPQHF.

This sequence joins TRBV6-1 and TRBJ2-5; TRBD2 matches at 12 bases. CDR1 and CDR2 (germline): MNHNS, SASEGT. Unmatched junction bases numbered 14, after V lost 0 bases and J lost 6 bases. The CDR3 runs to 19 residues. CDR3 nucleotide sequence: TGTGCCAGCAGTGAAGCGATGTCTAGCGGGGGGGGAAAGCTTCAGACCCAGTACTTC. It specifies CASSEAMSSGGGKLQTQYF.

The chain employs TRBV19 and TRBJ1-2; D is undetermined. V was trimmed by 4 bases and J by 0 bases, leaving 9 bases between them. Germline CDR1 LNHDA, CDR2 SQIVND (reference sequence). The CDR3 is 14 amino acids. The CDR3 protein is CASSSSGANYGYTF. CDR3 in DNA: TGTGCCAGTAGTAGTTCAGGAGCTAACTATGGCTACACCTTC.